These 4 T cell receptor beta chains came from one sample sequenced in a study of response to subunit inactivated influenza vaccine. TCRdb fed the RT-PCR reads into MiXCR, producing one record per CDR3 protein. Among 710,000 or so distinct CDR3 sequences listed, more than 15% were seen once. The specimen was PBMCs from blood, collected about 13 days after vaccination. The receptors derive from a man aged 45 to 65 who received an inactivated influenza vaccine.

This clonotype has more than one count but fewer than ten. This chain links TRBV11-3 with TRBJ2-7; D remains unclear. Deletions cut 4 bases from V and 5 bases from J, with 15 bases between. This CDR3 contains 14 residues. CDR1 and CDR2 (germline): SGHNT, YENEEA. In DNA, the CDR3 is TGTGCCAGCAGCTCCCACCCCAGTAACCACGAGCAGTACTTC. It translates to CASSSHPSNHEQYF.

This clonotype showed up just a few times. The chain joins TRBV28 to TRBJ2-7; 7 positions agree with TRBD2. This CDR3 is 17 amino acids long. Germline CDR1 and CDR2: MDHEN and SYDVKM. V dropped 8 bases and J dropped 3; count of bases not matched to a gene: 19. The DNA for the CDR3 is TGTGCCAGCTCTAGCTCGGGGGAGGGAGCGAGGGACTACGAGCAGTACTTC. This sequence encodes CASSSSGEGARDYEQYF.

This clonotype was detected many times. The rearrangement joins TRBV3-1 to TRBJ1-2; no reliable D call. Per the germline V gene, CDR1 is LGHDT and CDR2 is YNNKEL (reference sequence). V gave up 3 bases and J gave up 3 bases, with 20 bases separating them. The length of the CDR3 is 17 residues. CDR3 loop: CASSQVPIILSDYGYTF. The CDR3 DNA sequence: TGTGCCAGCAGCCAGGTACCAATTATACTCAGCGACTATGGCTACACCTTC.

This clonotype was seen a few times. The genes are TRBV12-3 or TRBV12-4 and TRBJ2-3; D unresolved. CDR3 length: 14 amino acids. Trimming removed 5 bases from V and 1 base from J, with 10 bases in between. CDR3 sequence (DNA): TGTGCCAGCAGTCGGACGGTCCGCACAGATACGCAGTATTTT. Protein product: CASSRTVRTDTQYF.